These 30 T cell receptor beta chains were sequenced from one sample in a study of post-analysis software for immune sequencing data. TCR beta cDNA libraries included unique molecular identifiers. TCRdb itself ran the PCR reads through MiXCR, one entry per CDR3 protein. Seen here are roughly 600,000 distinct CDR3 sequences, 44% observed once, and the top ten hold about 1.8%. Overall study findings and caveats: Included in a set of about five TRBV segments more frequent in patients than controls were TRBV5-6, TRBV5-1 and TRBV20-1.

Their antigens are not known. Sequencing was done on a sample of blood. Every receptor here comes from a girl aged 10-17 years with multiple sclerosis.

J is TRBJ2-4 and V is TRBV7-6; a weak D match, TRBD1 (6 bases). TRBJ2-7 matches the DNA end more closely, so the J call is doubtful. The CDR3 length is 17 residues. Germline values: CDR1 SGHVS, CDR2 FNYEAQ. CDR3 nucleotides: TGTGCCAGCAGCTCGCACCTCACAGGGAAAGGCCCCTACGAGCAGTACTTC. As protein: CASSSHLTGKGPYEQYF.

This clonotype occurred a few times. The chain has TRBV6-1 and TRBJ2-7; TRBD2 might be the D (6 bases). The CDR3 totals 16 residues. In germline, CDR1 is MNHNS, CDR2 SASEGT. V lost 0 bases, J lost 3 bases, and 15 bases lay in between. DNA for the CDR3: TGTGCCAGCAGTGAAGCGCTTGGAGGGATGCACTACGAGCAGTACTTC. Encoded protein: CASSEALGGMHYEQYF.

This clonotype turned up a few times. Written as DNA, the CDR3 is TGTGCCAGCAGCCCACTTGACAGGGCCTCCTACGAGCAGTACTTC. Translating it yields CASSPLDRASYEQYF. The chain employs TRBV7-9 and TRBJ2-7, with 7 nucleotides matching TRBD1. Germline CDR1 SEHNR, CDR2 FQNEAQ (reference sequence). Losses at the gene ends were 5 bases for V and 0 bases for J; bases not matched to a gene: 7. The CDR3 spans 15 residues.

The chain recombines TRBV4-1 with TRBJ1-6; 9 positions agree with TRBD1. Germline lookup yields CDR1 MGHRA and CDR2 YSYEKL. V lost 5 bases to trimming and J lost 5 bases; unmatched junction nucleotides: 4. This CDR3 is built from 15 residues. Here the CDR3 DNA reads TGCGCCAGCAGCAACGGACAGGGGAATAATTCACCCCTCCACTTT. Protein product: CASSNGQGNNSPLHF.

This clonotype has only one observation. The V call is TRBV6-1, the J call TRBJ1-4, with D unclear. V was pared by 3 bases and J by 8 bases, with 13 bases between. Germline values: CDR1 MNHNS, CDR2 SASEGT. The CDR3 loop spans 14 amino acids. The CDR3 protein is CASSESSGEEKLFF. DNA for the CDR3: TGTGCCAGCAGTGAGTCCTCCGGGGAGGAAAAACTGTTTTTT.

The V and J genes are TRBV20-1 and TRBJ2-5, with D uncertain. V was clipped by 6 bases and J by 1 base, with 9 bases between them. The CDR3 consists of 12 residues. CDR1 is DFQATT, CDR2 SNEGSKA, per germline (reference sequence). DNA for the CDR3: TGCAGTGCACCCCTTGTCCAAGAGACCCAGTACTTC. Translation: CSAPLVQETQYF.

The V gene is TRBV7-9, the J gene TRBJ2-1, with no clear D. There are 15 residues in the CDR3. Trimming removed 4 bases from V and 0 bases from J, with 10 bases in between. The germline gives CDR1 SEHNR, CDR2 FQNEAQ (reference sequence). The CDR3 DNA sequence: TGTGCCAGCAGCTCCGACCAGCCCTCCTACAATGAGCAGTTCTTC. This codes for CASSSDQPSYNEQFF. The full variable domain, completed using reference TRBV7-9 and TRBJ2-1, is DTGVSQNPRHKITKRGQNVTFRCDPISEHNRLYWYRQTLGQGPEFLTYFQNEAQLEKSRLLSDRFSAERPKGSFSTLEIQRTEQGDSAMYLCASSSDQPSYNEQFFGPGTRLTVL.

V and J are TRBV7-2 and TRBJ2-5; the D gene is possibly TRBD2 (5 bases). TRBJ2-1 matches the DNA end more closely, so the J call is doubtful. The CDR3 has 15 residues. The germline CDR1 and CDR2 sequences are SGHTA and FQGNSA. CDR3 in DNA: TGTGCCAGCAGCCGTGAGAGGGCCGTCCAAGAGACCCAGTTCTTC. Its protein is CASSRERAVQETQFF.

This clonotype was seen a few times. The rearrangement joins TRBV9 to TRBJ2-7; 9 bases are a match to TRBD2. The V gene's germline CDR1 is SGDLS and CDR2 YYNGEE. The CDR3 sequence is 15 residues long. The ends lost 2 bases at V and 2 bases at J; junction bases unmatched: 5. The CDR3 loop reads CASSVVPSGTYEQYF. For the CDR3, the DNA is TGTGCCAGCAGCGTTGTCCCTAGCGGGACCTACGAGCAGTACTTC.

The chain combines TRBV6-6 with TRBJ2-1; 9 nucleotides align to TRBD1. CDR1 MNHNY and CDR2 SVGAGI come from the germline V gene (reference sequence). There are 13 residues in the CDR3. J lost 2 bases, V lost 10 bases, and 3 bases had no gene match. The CDR3 loop is CATDRGAYNEQFF. The CDR3 region has the DNA TGTGCCACCGACAGGGGGGCCTACAATGAGCAGTTCTTC.

This clonotype was seen a few times. The chain couples TRBV3-1 to TRBJ2-7; TRBD1 matches at 10 bases. The ends lost 3 bases at V and 4 bases at J; junction bases unmatched: 3. Germline CDR1 LGHDT, CDR2 YNNKEL (reference sequence). The CDR3 extends over 14 amino acids. CDR3 nucleotides: TGTGCCAGCAGCCAGAGACAGGGGGCTTACGAGCAGTACTTC. This translates into CASSQRQGAYEQYF.

Ten or more counts support this clonotype. The chain couples TRBV19 to TRBJ2-5; D tentatively fits TRBD1 or TRBD2 (5 bases each). Per the germline V gene, CDR1 is LNHDA and CDR2 is SQIVND (reference sequence). CDR3 length equals 14 residues. Trimming removed 5 bases at V and 2 bases at J, with 12 bases between. The CDR3: CASSPGTGQETQYF. The CDR3 coding sequence is TGTGCCAGTAGTCCCGGGACCGGACAAGAGACCCAGTACTTC. The full variable domain, rest sourced from reference TRBV19 and TRBJ2-5, is DGGITQSPKYLFRKEGQNVTLSCEQNLNHDAMYWYRQDPGQGLRLIYYSQIVNDFQKGDIAEGYSVSREKKESFPLTVTSAQKNPTAFYLCASSPGTGQETQYFGPGTRLLVL.

This clonotype turned up a few times. Here the CDR3 DNA reads TGTGCCATCAGTGAGGATGCCGCCAGGGGTGGTGGCTACACCTTC. Translating it yields CAISEDAARGGGYTF. The chain is built from TRBV10-3 and TRBJ1-2; D perhaps matches TRBD1 (6 bases). Germline V gives CDR1 ENHRY, CDR2 SYGVKD. The CDR3 extends over 15 amino acids. The V end lost 2 bases, the J end lost 7 bases, and 17 bases lay between the germline ends.

V is TRBV19 and J is TRBJ2-1; TRBD1 matches at 7 bases. CDR3 size: 17 residues. V was pared by 2 bases and J by 7 bases, with 14 bases of the junction left unmatched. Per the germline V gene, CDR1 is LNHDA and CDR2 is SQIVND (reference sequence). CDR3 in DNA: TGTGCCAGTAGTATAAGGCCCCGAGGGGGCTTGACGAATGAGCAGTTCTTC. Encoded protein: CASSIRPRGGLTNEQFF.

V usage is TRBV7-3 and J usage is TRBJ2-3, with 11 positions matching TRBD2. The V gene end was trimmed by 3 bases and the J gene end by 7 bases; junction bases not matched to a gene: 3. The CDR3 contains 14 residues. Per germline, CDR1 SGHTA and CDR2 FQGTGA. In nucleotides, the CDR3 is TGTGCCAGCAGCTTTAGCGGGGGGGGATATACGCAGTATTTT. Translated, it gives CASSFSGGGYTQYF.

The gene calls are TRBV12-3 or TRBV12-4 and TRBJ2-5, with D maybe TRBD2 (6 bases). CDR3 size: 15 residues. V lost 3 bases to trimming and J lost 11 bases, with 22 bases between them. The CDR3 sequence is CASSFTWESPGEQYF. CDR3 DNA: TGTGCCAGCAGTTTCACGTGGGAGTCTCCGGGGGAGCAGTACTTC.

J is TRBJ2-3 and V is TRBV12-3 or TRBV12-4; possibly TRBD1 for D (5 bases). CDR3 length: 13 residues. Trimming shortened V by 5 bases and J by 4 bases, and 10 bases separated the two germline ends. The CDR3 is CASSQGGADTQYF. CDR3 DNA sequence: TGTGCCAGCAGTCAGGGCGGCGCAGATACGCAGTATTTT.

The chain recombines TRBV12-3 or TRBV12-4 with TRBJ2-1; 10 bases are shared with TRBD2. After removal of 5 bases from V and 9 bases from J, the junction contained 10 bases not matched to a gene. CDR3 length equals 15 residues. CDR3 loop: CASSPPASGRGEQFF. The DNA of the CDR3 is TGTGCCAGCAGTCCCCCAGCTAGCGGGAGAGGTGAGCAGTTCTTC.

This clonotype was seen a handful of times. The chain links TRBV12-3 or TRBV12-4 to TRBJ2-3; D is uncertain. Trimming shortened V by 1 base and J by 2 bases, and 10 bases separated the two germline ends. The CDR3 spans 15 residues. The CDR3 is CASSLDSSYTDTQYF. In nucleotides, the CDR3 is TGTGCCAGCAGTTTAGATTCGTCCTACACAGATACGCAGTATTTT.

This clonotype was seen ten or more times. This rearrangement joins TRBV5-1 to TRBJ2-7, with unresolved D. CDR3 length equals 12 residues. Between the trimmed V and J ends, which lost 1 base and 4 bases, there was a span of 6 bases. Germline CDR1 and CDR2: SGHRS and YFSETQ. This CDR3 reads CASSLKGYEQYF. The CDR3 coding sequence is TGCGCCAGCAGCTTGAAGGGTTACGAGCAGTACTTC. Looking up the rest from reference TRBV5-1 and TRBJ2-7 gives the full variable domain: KAGVTQTPRYLIKTRGQQVTLSCSPISGHRSVSWYQQTPGQGLQFLFEYFSETQRNKGNFPGRFSGRQFSNSRSEMNVSTLELGDSALYLCASSLKGYEQYFGPGTRLTVT.

The genes are TRBV12-3 or TRBV12-4 and TRBJ1-1; TRBD1 matches at 7 bases. The CDR3 covers 16 residues. The V and J ends lost 8 bases and 4 bases, in that order; junction bases with no gene match: 16. CDR3 DNA: TGTGCCAGCCTCCCCATGCTGGTAGCAGGGGGCACTGAAGCTTTCTTT. The encoded protein is CASLPMLVAGGTEAFF.

J is TRBJ1-6 and V is TRBV7-6; possible D gene TRBD1, 5 bases. CDR3 length equals 15 residues. V was trimmed by 1 base and J by 6 bases, leaving 10 bases between them. CDR1 is SGHVS, CDR2 FNYEAQ, per germline. DNA for the CDR3: TGTGCCAGCAGCTTAGGGGGGTTGGGTAATTCACCCCTCCACTTT. The encoded protein is CASSLGGLGNSPLHF. The full variable domain, with the rest looked up from reference TRBV7-6 and TRBJ1-6, is GAGVSQSPRYKVTKRGQDVALRCDPISGHVSLYWYRQALGQGPEFLTYFNYEAQQDKSGLPNDRFSAERPEGSISTLTIQRTEQRDSAMYRCASSLGGLGNSPLHFGNGTRLTVT.

This clonotype was recorded once. This rearrangement joins TRBV3-1 to TRBJ1-2; 8 bases line up with TRBD1. CDR3 length equals 13 residues. With V trimmed by 4 bases and J by 8 bases, 6 bases remained unmatched. In germline, CDR1 is LGHDT, CDR2 YNNKEL (reference sequence). As DNA, the CDR3 is TGTGCCAGCAGCCCCGAGACAGGGGTCGGCTACACCTTC. Translating it yields CASSPETGVGYTF.

The V and J genes are TRBV12-3 or TRBV12-4 and TRBJ2-5; a possible D gene is TRBD2 (5 bases). The V end was cut by 5 bases, the J end by 4 bases, with 14 bases between. The length of the CDR3 is 14 residues. DNA of the CDR3: TGTGCCAGCAGTGCGACTACGAGAGTAGAGACCCAGTACTTC. Protein sequence: CASSATTRVETQYF.

This chain links TRBV12-3 or TRBV12-4 with TRBJ2-3, with unresolved D. V lost 4 bases and J lost 0, with 14 bases in between. The CDR3 sequence is 16 residues long. The DNA for the CDR3 is TGTGCCAGCAGTTCCTACATAGACTCTAGCACAGATACGCAGTATTTT. This gives the protein CASSSYIDSSTDTQYF.

The CDR3 coding sequence is TGCGCCAGCAGCCACACCGCCAATGAGCAGTTCTTC. Its protein product is CASSHTANEQFF. The chain employs TRBV5-1 and TRBJ2-1, with D uncertain. V lost 4 bases and J lost 6, with 8 bases in between. Germline-derived CDR1 and CDR2 are SGHRS and YFSETQ. This CDR3 spans 12 amino acids.

The gene calls are TRBV6-5 and TRBJ2-3; no clear D gene. Trimming shortened V by 6 bases and J by 3 bases, and 4 bases separated the two germline ends. This CDR3 is built from 11 residues. The germline V gene has CDR1 MNHEY and CDR2 SVGAGI. CDR3 nucleotide sequence: TGTGCCAGCAGCCAGACAGATACGCAGTATTTT. This translates into CASSQTDTQYF.

This sequence joins TRBV6-5 and TRBJ2-6; D possibly matches TRBD1 or TRBD2 (6 bases each). Germline CDR1 is MNHEY and CDR2 is SVGAGI. V gave up 2 bases and J gave up 2 bases, with 7 bases separating them. The CDR3 spans 15 residues. CDR3 bases: TGTGCCAGCAGTTACGGGGGGCCTGGGGCCAACGTCCTGACTTTC. Translated: CASSYGGPGANVLTF.

The rearrangement joins TRBV27 to TRBJ2-5, with no clear D. CDR1 and CDR2 (germline): MNHEY, SMNVEV (reference sequence). The length of the CDR3 is 14 residues. The ends were cut back, 3 bases at V and 3 bases at J, with 11 bases in the middle. The CDR3 here is CASSLVPGKETQYF. CDR3 nucleotide sequence: TGTGCCAGCAGTTTGGTGCCGGGTAAAGAGACCCAGTACTTC.

This chain connects TRBV20-1 to TRBJ2-7; 8 nucleotides line up with TRBD2. V lost 3 bases to trimming and J lost 5 bases; unmatched junction nucleotides: 6. The CDR3 spans 13 residues. Germline CDR1 DFQATT, CDR2 SNEGSKA (reference sequence). CDR3 sequence: CSASPSGGHEQYF. CDR3 in DNA: TGCAGTGCTAGCCCCAGCGGGGGCCACGAGCAGTACTTC.